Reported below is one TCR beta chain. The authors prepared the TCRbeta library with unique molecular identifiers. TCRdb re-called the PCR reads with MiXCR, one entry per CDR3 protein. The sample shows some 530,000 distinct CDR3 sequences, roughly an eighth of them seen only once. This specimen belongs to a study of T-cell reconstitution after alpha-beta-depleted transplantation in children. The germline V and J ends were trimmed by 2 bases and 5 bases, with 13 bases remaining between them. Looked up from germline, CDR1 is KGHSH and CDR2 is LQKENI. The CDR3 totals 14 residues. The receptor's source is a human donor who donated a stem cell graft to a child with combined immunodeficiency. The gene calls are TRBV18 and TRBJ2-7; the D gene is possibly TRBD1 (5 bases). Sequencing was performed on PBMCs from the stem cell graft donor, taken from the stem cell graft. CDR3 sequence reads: CASSPSGSSDEQYF. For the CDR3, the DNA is TGTGCCAGCTCACCATCAGGGTCTTCCGACGAGCAGTACTTC.